This T cell receptor (beta chain) was retrieved from a study of blood T cell repertoires in COVID-19. Study-wide context: Specimens from acute and convalescent COVID-19 originated in the United States, Italy and Spain. T cells, B-cell-depleted T cells, or PBMCs provided the cDNA or gDNA that served as material.

Authors' processing steps: How many nucleated cells were present was estimated from reference gene primer amplification. The repertoire was sequenced with immunoSEQ multiplex PCR; TCRdb's copy has only in-frame clones and lacks some. The D gene and trimming were derived from the DNA, and the V and J assignments and clone size from that table. Among around 180,000 clones listed, approximately 90% were seen once. Trimming stripped 4 bases from V and 3 bases from J, with 9 bases between. The CDR3 is 13 residues long. Germline V CDR1 and CDR2: MNHEY, SVGEGT. This TCR came from a man aged 55 to 70 with acute or convalescent COVID-19. This chain joins TRBV6-2 or TRBV6-3 and TRBJ1-2, with D tentatively TRBD1 (6 bases). Sequencing was done on a sample of peripheral blood. The CDR3 sequence: CASSLQGDYGYTF. The DNA of the CDR3 is TGTGCCAGCAGTTTACAGGGCGACTATGGCTACACCTTC.